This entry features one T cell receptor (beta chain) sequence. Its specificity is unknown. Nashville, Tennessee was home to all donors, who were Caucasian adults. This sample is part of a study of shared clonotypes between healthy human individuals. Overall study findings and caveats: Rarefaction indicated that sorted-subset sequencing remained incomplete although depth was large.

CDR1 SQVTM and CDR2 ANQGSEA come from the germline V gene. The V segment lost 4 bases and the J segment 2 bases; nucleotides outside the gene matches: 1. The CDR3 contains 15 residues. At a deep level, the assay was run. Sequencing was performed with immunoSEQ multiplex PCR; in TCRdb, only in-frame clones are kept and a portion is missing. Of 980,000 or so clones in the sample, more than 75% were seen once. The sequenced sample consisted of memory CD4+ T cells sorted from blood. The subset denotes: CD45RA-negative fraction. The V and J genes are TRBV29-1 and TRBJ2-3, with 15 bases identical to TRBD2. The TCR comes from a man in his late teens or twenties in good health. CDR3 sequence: CSVGTSGGATDTQYF. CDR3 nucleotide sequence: TGCAGCGTTGGGACTAGCGGGGGGGCCACAGATACGCAGTATTTT.